This TCR beta chain came from a study of blood T cell repertoires in COVID-19. In the study's own analysis: Quantification of nucleated cells was approximated via reference gene primer amplification. The table came from immunoSEQ multiplex PCR; TCRdb's copy has only in-frame clones and leaves some out. Clone size and V and J calls were adopted from that table, with D and trimming inferred from the DNA. The sample has roughly 220,000 clones; about 87% are singletons. This TCR derives from a man between 60 and 70 years old with acute or convalescent COVID-19. The sample comprised peripheral blood.

The DNA of the CDR3 is TGTGCCAGCAGCTTACAGGGGTTGTCCAAAAACATTCAGTACTTC. As protein: CASSLQGLSKNIQYF. The genes are TRBV2 and TRBJ2-4; TRBD1 agrees at 7 bases. Trimming cost V 6 bases and J 2 bases; bases outside gene matches: 7. The germline V gene has CDR1 SNHLY and CDR2 FYNNEI. CDR3 length equals 15 residues.